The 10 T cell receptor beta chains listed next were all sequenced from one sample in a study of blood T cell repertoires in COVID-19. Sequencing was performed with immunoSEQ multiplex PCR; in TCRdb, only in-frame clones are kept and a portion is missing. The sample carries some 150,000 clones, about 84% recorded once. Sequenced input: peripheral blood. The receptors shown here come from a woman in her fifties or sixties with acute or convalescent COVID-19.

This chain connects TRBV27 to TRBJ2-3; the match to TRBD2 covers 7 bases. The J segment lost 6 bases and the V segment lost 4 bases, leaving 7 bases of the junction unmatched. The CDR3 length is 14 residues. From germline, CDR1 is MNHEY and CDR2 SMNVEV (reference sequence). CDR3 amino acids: CASSYRGTMDTQYF. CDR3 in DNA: TGTGCCAGCAGTTACCGGGGGACTATGGATACGCAGTATTTT.

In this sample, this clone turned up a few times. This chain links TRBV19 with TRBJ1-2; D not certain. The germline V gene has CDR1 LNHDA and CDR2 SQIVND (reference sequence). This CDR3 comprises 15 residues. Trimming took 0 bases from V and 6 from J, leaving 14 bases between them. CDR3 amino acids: CASSIDFLAANGYTF. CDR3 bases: TGTGCCAGTAGTATAGACTTCCTCGCGGCCAATGGCTACACCTTC.

The CDR3 protein is CASSEVAGNTIYF. The CDR3 coding sequence is TGTGCCAGTAGCGAGGTAGCTGGAAACACCATATATTTT. This chain joins TRBV19 and TRBJ1-3; D is ambiguous. The V gene lost 6 bases and the J gene lost 2 bases, with 8 bases spanning the gap. CDR3 size: 13 residues. The germline CDR1 and CDR2 sequences are LNHDA and SQIVND (reference sequence).

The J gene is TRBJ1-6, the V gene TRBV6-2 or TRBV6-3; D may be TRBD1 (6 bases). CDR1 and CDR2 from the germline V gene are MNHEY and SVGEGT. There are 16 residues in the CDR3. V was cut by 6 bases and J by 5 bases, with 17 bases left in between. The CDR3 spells CASRPRQQGNNSPLHF. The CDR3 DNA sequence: TGTGCCAGCAGACCTCGTCAACAGGGAAATAATTCACCCCTCCACTTT.

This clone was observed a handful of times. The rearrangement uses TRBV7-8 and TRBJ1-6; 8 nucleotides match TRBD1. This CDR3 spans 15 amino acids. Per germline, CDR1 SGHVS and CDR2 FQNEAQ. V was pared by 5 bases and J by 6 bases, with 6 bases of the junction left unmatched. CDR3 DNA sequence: TGTGCCAGCAGCCCAGGGGGCTCGGGTAATTCACCCCTCCACTTT. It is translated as CASSPGGSGNSPLHF.

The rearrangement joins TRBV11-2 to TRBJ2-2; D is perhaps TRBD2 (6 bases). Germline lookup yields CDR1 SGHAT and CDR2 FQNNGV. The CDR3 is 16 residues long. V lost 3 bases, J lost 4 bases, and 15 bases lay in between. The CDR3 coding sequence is TGTGCCAGCAGCTTGGAGGGGTCTACCTCCACCGGGGAGCTGTTTTTT. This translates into CASSLEGSTSTGELFF.

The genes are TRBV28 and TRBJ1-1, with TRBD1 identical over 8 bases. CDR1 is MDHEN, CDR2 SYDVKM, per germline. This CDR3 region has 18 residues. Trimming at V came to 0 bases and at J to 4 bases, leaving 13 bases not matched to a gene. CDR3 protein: CASSLWTGGQGALTEAFF. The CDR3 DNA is TGTGCCAGCAGTTTATGGACGGGAGGCCAGGGGGCCCTCACTGAAGCTTTCTTT. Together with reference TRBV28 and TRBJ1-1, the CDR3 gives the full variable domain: DVKVTQSSRYLVKRTGEKVFLECVQDMDHENMFWYRQDPGLGLRLIYFSYDVKMKEKGDIPEGYSVSREKKERFSLILESASTNQTSMYLCASSLWTGGQGALTEAFFGQGTRLTVV.

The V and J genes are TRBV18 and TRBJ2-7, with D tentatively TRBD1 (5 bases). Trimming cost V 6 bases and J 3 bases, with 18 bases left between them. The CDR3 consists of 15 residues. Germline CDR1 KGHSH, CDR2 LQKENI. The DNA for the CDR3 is TGTGCCAGCTCCTGGAACCAGGGAACTCGCTACGAGCAGTACTTC. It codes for CASSWNQGTRYEQYF.

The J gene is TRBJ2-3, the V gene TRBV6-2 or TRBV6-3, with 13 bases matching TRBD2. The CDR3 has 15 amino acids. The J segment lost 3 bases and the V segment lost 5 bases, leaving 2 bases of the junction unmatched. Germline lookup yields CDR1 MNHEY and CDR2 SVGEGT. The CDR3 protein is CASSGLAGDTDTQYF. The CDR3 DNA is TGTGCCAGCAGTGGACTAGCGGGGGATACAGATACGCAGTATTTT.

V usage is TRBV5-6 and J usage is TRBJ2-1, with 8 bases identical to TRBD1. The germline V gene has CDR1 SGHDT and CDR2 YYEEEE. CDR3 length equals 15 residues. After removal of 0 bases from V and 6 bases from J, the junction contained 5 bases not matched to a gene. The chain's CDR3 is CASSLDATGVNEQFF. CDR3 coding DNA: TGTGCCAGCAGCTTGGATGCGACAGGGGTCAATGAGCAGTTCTTC.